The 14 T cell receptor beta chains listed next were all sequenced from one sample in a study of glioma-infiltrating T cells after dendritic cell vaccination. Only in-frame clones appear in the TCRdb table, and some are missing; sequencing was by immunoSEQ multiplex PCR. The sample has about 92,000 clones, 85% to 90% seen once. This material consisted of blood, taken before dendritic cell vaccination. These receptors originate from a human donor with glioblastoma.

This rearrangement joins TRBV2 to TRBJ2-7, with 7 bases matching TRBD1. The trim removed 5 bases at V and 0 bases at J, leaving 7 bases unmatched. Per the germline V gene, CDR1 is SNHLY and CDR2 is FYNNEI. This CDR3 comprises 15 residues. CDR3 DNA: TGTGCCAGCAGTTACAGGGGCCGAAGCTCCTACGAGCAGTACTTC. It codes for CASSYRGRSSYEQYF.

The chain links TRBV7-9 to TRBJ2-1; 10 nucleotides agree with TRBD2. J was trimmed by 6 bases and V by 3 bases; bases with no gene match: 5. Germline-derived CDR1 and CDR2 are SEHNR and FQNEAQ (reference sequence). The CDR3 extends over 15 amino acids. The CDR3 DNA sequence: TGTGCCAGCAGCTTTCTAGCGGGGGACCCCAATGAGCAGTTCTTC. Its translation: CASSFLAGDPNEQFF.

This clone was seen a single time. The rearrangement uses TRBV6-1 and TRBJ2-7; D is unresolved. Germline V gene sequence: CDR1 MNHNS, CDR2 SASEGT. V shed 3 bases and J shed 3 bases, with 6 bases lying between them. There are 12 residues in the CDR3. CDR3 coding DNA: TGTGCCAGCAGTGATGCAGTCTACGAGCAGTACTTC. This translates into CASSDAVYEQYF.

The chain is built from TRBV19 and TRBJ1-5; D possibly corresponds to TRBD1 (6 bases). The germline CDR1 and CDR2 sequences are LNHDA and SQIVND (reference sequence). V lost 8 bases and J lost 3, with 11 bases in between. The CDR3 length is 13 residues. CDR3 residues: CASHREANQPQHF. The DNA of the CDR3 is TGTGCCAGTCACAGGGAAGCCAATCAGCCCCAGCATTTT.

The chain joins TRBV29-1 to TRBJ1-2, with 9 bases identical to TRBD1. Per the germline V gene, CDR1 is SQVTM and CDR2 is ANQGSEA. This CDR3 region has 12 residues. The V and J ends lost 7 bases and 7 bases, in that order; junction bases with no gene match: 7. CDR3 residues: CSADRGGGGYTF. The CDR3 bases are TGCAGCGCGGACAGGGGTGGAGGTGGCTACACCTTC.

The V gene is TRBV5-1, the J gene TRBJ1-6; D call uncertain. The germline gives CDR1 SGHRS, CDR2 YFSETQ. This CDR3 contains 15 residues. The V gene lost 5 bases and the J gene lost 0 bases, with 9 bases spanning the gap. Written as DNA, the CDR3 is TGCGCCAGCAGTCCAGCGAACTCCTATAATTCACCCCTCCACTTT. Its protein product is CASSPANSYNSPLHF.

The chain uses TRBV19 and TRBJ2-1, with 8 positions matching TRBD1. There are 16 residues in the CDR3. CDR1 and CDR2 (germline): LNHDA, SQIVND (reference sequence). The V gene end was trimmed by 3 bases and the J gene end by 9 bases; junction bases not matched to a gene: 13. The CDR3: CASSIRSLDRAGEQFF. The CDR3 DNA is TGTGCCAGTAGTATCCGTTCCTTGGACAGGGCCGGTGAGCAGTTCTTC.

The chain employs TRBV30 and TRBJ2-1, with a possible D match to TRBD2 (5 bases). CDR1 is GTSNPN and CDR2 is SVGIG in the germline V gene (reference sequence). V gave up 0 bases and J gave up 6 bases, with 18 bases separating them. CDR3 length: 16 amino acids. CDR3 sequence reads: CAWSVKRPQLPNEQFF. The CDR3, as DNA: TGTGCCTGGAGTGTAAAGCGGCCCCAATTGCCCAATGAGCAGTTCTTC. The complete variable domain, with remaining parts taken from reference TRBV30 and TRBJ2-1, reads SQTIHQWPATLVQPVGSPLSLECTVEGTSNPNLYWYRQAAGRGLQLLFYSVGIGQISSEVPQNLSASRPQDRQFILSSKKLLLSDSGFYLCAWSVKRPQLPNEQFFGPGTRLTVL.

The J gene is TRBJ2-1, the V gene TRBV7-3; TRBD2 might be the D (7 bases). The germline V gene encodes CDR1 SGHTA and CDR2 FQGTGA. There are 15 residues in the CDR3. Trimming removed 7 bases at V and 3 bases at J, with 16 bases between. CDR3 DNA sequence: TGTGCCAGCACCCTTGAGGGGGGGGGCTACAATGAGCAGTTCTTC. Residues: CASTLEGGGYNEQFF.

CDR3 region: CASSDRDPGYYTF. In DNA, the CDR3 is TGTGCCAGCAGTGACAGGGACCCCGGCTACTACACCTTC. The rearrangement joins TRBV28 to TRBJ1-2; 7 positions agree with TRBD1. The CDR3 loop spans 13 amino acids. The trim removed 5 bases at V and 10 bases at J, leaving 10 bases unmatched. Germline lookup yields CDR1 MDHEN and CDR2 SYDVKM.

The rearrangement joins TRBV2 to TRBJ2-3, with TRBD1 as a possible D gene (7 bases). The CDR3 covers 15 residues. Germline V gene lookup returns CDR1 SNHLY and CDR2 FYNNEI. V was clipped by 4 bases and J by 8 bases, with 19 bases between them. CDR3 in DNA: TGTGCCAGCAGTGCTCAGGGGGGTAATGTTGGTACGCAGTATTTT. It yields the protein CASSAQGGNVGTQYF.

The chain combines TRBV30 with TRBJ2-7, with D possibly matching TRBD1 (5 bases). Germline CDR1 reads GTSNPN; CDR2 reads SVGIG (reference sequence). The CDR3 covers 12 residues. V was pared by 3 bases and J by 6 bases, with 12 bases between. The CDR3 nucleotides are TGTGCCTGGAGGGCCAATGGGGCCGAGCAGTACTTC. It translates to CAWRANGAEQYF.

This clone was counted once. The rearrangement links TRBV5-1 to TRBJ2-7; 9 bases align to TRBD1. Germline trimming cut 6 bases from V and 4 bases from J; bases unmatched to any gene: 8. Germline assignment: CDR1 SGHRS and CDR2 YFSETQ. The CDR3 has 14 amino acids. CDR3 region: CASTTGTGNYEQYF. The CDR3 nucleotides read TGCGCCAGCACCACGGGGACAGGGAATTACGAGCAGTACTTC.

The J gene is TRBJ2-1, the V gene TRBV27; no firm D call. CDR1 is MNHEY, CDR2 SMNVEV, per germline (reference sequence). The CDR3 is 15 amino acids. V lost 5 bases and J lost 3, with 14 bases in between. DNA for the CDR3: TGTGCCAGCAGTCCCCTCGGAGAATTCTACAATGAGCAGTTCTTC. Its protein product is CASSPLGEFYNEQFF.